This T cell receptor beta chain was found in a study of blood T cell repertoires in COVID-19. Across the whole study: Samples came from the United States, Italy and Spain, spanning acute and convalescent COVID-19. Sources were T cells, B-cell-depleted T cells, or PBMCs; the material itself was cDNA or gDNA.

Original analysis: Amplification from reference gene primers served as the basis for estimated nucleated cell counts. Only in-frame clones appear in the TCRdb table, and some are missing; sequencing was by immunoSEQ multiplex PCR. That table is the source of V, J and clone size, and D and trimming were worked out from the DNA. The sample consists of some 200,000 clones, roughly 80% of them appearing once. The CDR3 runs 14 residues. V lost 1 base and J lost 1, with 7 bases in between. CDR1 MGHRA and CDR2 YSYEKL come from the germline V gene. The rearrangement joins TRBV4-1 to TRBJ2-5; no clear D. Source material: peripheral blood. The TCR comes from a woman in her sixties or seventies who had recovered from COVID-19. CDR3 region: CASSQVGAQETQYF. Here the CDR3 DNA reads TGCGCCAGCAGCCAAGTGGGCGCCCAAGAGACCCAGTACTTC.